Each of the 19 T cell receptor beta chains below was sequenced from the same sample in a study of Ad26.COV2.S vaccination and SARS-CoV-2 variants. The treatment denotes: roughly 19 received Ad26.COV2.S at low or high dose, single or two shots; about 5 received placebo; per-sample allocation not given. Repertoires come from day 63 after the first vaccine or placebo injection. Data came from immunoSEQ multiplex PCR; TCRdb stores just in-frame clones and leaves some out. The repertoire holds approximately 400,000 clones, roughly 85% seen once, with nearly 7.5% in the top ten. Material: peripheral blood, obtained in a trial of Ad26.COV2.S vaccine versus placebo. These receptors were collected from a person aged 18-65 years who received the Ad26.COV2.S COVID-19 vaccine or a placebo.

The V call is TRBV12-3 or TRBV12-4, the J call TRBJ2-7; D unresolved. V lost 5 bases and J lost 2, with 10 bases in between. This CDR3 is built from 13 residues. The CDR3 sequence is CASSRQWAYEQYF. DNA for the CDR3: TGTGCCAGCAGTCGGCAGTGGGCCTACGAGCAGTACTTC.

This sequence joins TRBV5-1 and TRBJ2-7, with D hard to call. The germline V gene has CDR1 SGHRS and CDR2 YFSETQ. V dropped 0 bases and J dropped 5 bases, with 9 bases sitting between them. This CDR3 spans 13 amino acids. CDR3 bases: TGCGCCAGCAGCTTGGATCTGGGCCACGAGCAGTACTTC. Protein sequence: CASSLDLGHEQYF.

The chain carries TRBV4-1 and TRBJ2-5; D possibly corresponds to TRBD2 (5 bases). The CDR3 is 14 residues long. Between the trimmed V and J ends, which lost 3 bases and 1 base, there was a span of 9 bases. The germline gives CDR1 MGHRA, CDR2 YSYEKL. The CDR3 nucleotides are TGCGCCAGCAGCCAGCCGGACTTCCAAGAGACCCAGTACTTC. Its protein is CASSQPDFQETQYF.

The table lists this clone with a few counts. This chain joins TRBV4-3 and TRBJ1-1; D unclear. The germline CDR1 and CDR2 sequences are LGHNA and YSLEER. The length of the CDR3 is 14 residues. V gave up 2 bases and J gave up 4 bases, with 11 bases separating them. In DNA form, the CDR3 reads TGCGCCAGCAGCCAAAGTATTCGGGGCACTGAAGCTTTCTTT. Its translation: CASSQSIRGTEAFF.

The rearrangement links TRBV29-1 to TRBJ2-6; no definite D call. CDR1 SQVTM and CDR2 ANQGSEA come from the germline V gene. The CDR3 consists of 13 residues. Trimming stripped 3 bases from V and 2 bases from J, with 5 bases between. CDR3 sequence reads: CSVDGTGANVLTF. CDR3 DNA sequence: TGCAGCGTTGATGGGACTGGGGCCAACGTCCTGACTTTC.

This chain joins TRBV5-1 and TRBJ1-5; 8 bases fit TRBD1. The length of the CDR3 is 15 residues. Germline-derived CDR1 and CDR2 are SGHRS and YFSETQ. Germline trimming cut 0 bases from V and 6 bases from J; bases unmatched to any gene: 5. In DNA, the CDR3 is TGCGCCAGCAGCTTGGGGGCAGGGGGCGGTCAGCCCCAGCATTTT. Translated: CASSLGAGGGQPQHF.

The genes are TRBV9 and TRBJ1-2; D ambiguous. This CDR3 contains 14 residues. The V and J ends lost 0 bases and 6 bases respectively, with 12 bases between them. Germline V lookup: CDR1 SGDLS, CDR2 YYNGEE. The CDR3 reads CASSVVEGDHGYTF. CDR3 sequence (DNA): TGTGCCAGCAGCGTAGTTGAGGGCGATCATGGCTACACCTTC. Looking up the rest from reference TRBV9 and TRBJ1-2 gives the full variable domain: DSGVTQTPKHLITATGQRVTLRCSPRSGDLSVYWYQQSLDQGLQFLIQYYNGEERAKGNILERFSAQQFPDLHSELNLSSLELGDSALYFCASSVVEGDHGYTFGSGTRLTVV.

This clone was found once. The V gene is TRBV25-1, the J gene TRBJ1-5; tentative D call: TRBD1 (6 bases). From germline, CDR1 is MGHDK and CDR2 SYGVNS. The CDR3 length is 13 residues. With 8 bases removed from V and 4 bases from J, the gap between germline ends came to 12 bases. For the CDR3, the DNA is TGTGCCAGCCGGGGGCTAGGGAATCAGCCCCAGCATTTT. Its translation: CASRGLGNQPQHF.

The rearrangement links TRBV2 to TRBJ2-5; TRBD2 might be the D (7 bases). The CDR3 is 13 amino acids. CDR1 and CDR2 from the germline V gene are SNHLY and FYNNEI. V was pared by 7 bases and J by 3 bases, with 12 bases between. The CDR3 reads CASNGGLKETQYF. For the CDR3, the DNA is TGTGCCAGCAACGGGGGGCTAAAAGAGACCCAGTACTTC.

The chain combines TRBV19 with TRBJ2-7; a weak D match, TRBD2 (6 bases). The length of the CDR3 is 15 residues. Deletions cut 4 bases from V and 7 bases from J, with 20 bases between. Germline V CDR1 and CDR2: LNHDA, SQIVND (reference sequence). CDR3 in amino acids: CASSKYDGSFKEQYF. CDR3 DNA: TGTGCCAGTAGTAAATATGACGGGAGCTTTAAAGAGCAGTACTTC.

The chain is built from TRBV5-5 and TRBJ2-7, with 11 bases aligning to TRBD2. With 9 bases clipped from V and 3 bases from J, the junction kept 2 bases outside the gene matches. CDR3 length: 12 residues. Per the germline V gene, CDR1 is SGHKS and CDR2 is YYEKEE (reference sequence). The CDR3 coding sequence is TGTGCCACGACTAGCGGGGACTACGAGCAGTACTTC. Amino acids: CATTSGDYEQYF.

This clone was observed a handful of times. The rearrangement uses TRBV5-6 and TRBJ1-6; D remains unclear. This CDR3 is built from 12 residues. The ends were cut back, 2 bases at V and 10 bases at J, with 7 bases in the middle. Per the germline V gene, CDR1 is SGHDT and CDR2 is YYEEEE. The CDR3 DNA reads as TGTGCCAGCAGCTTCGGGGTATCACCCCTCCACTTT. Protein: CASSFGVSPLHF.

V and J are TRBV12-3 or TRBV12-4 and TRBJ1-3, with unresolved D. The CDR3 contains 13 residues. V lost 5 bases to trimming and J lost 2 bases, with 7 bases between them. As DNA, the CDR3 is TGTGCCAGCAGTATTCATCCTGGAAACACCATATATTTT. Encoded protein: CASSIHPGNTIYF.

The rearrangement uses TRBV6-5 and TRBJ2-7, with D tentatively TRBD2 (5 bases). Trimming took off 8 bases at V and 7 bases at J, with 18 bases between the two ends. CDR3 size: 13 residues. Per germline, CDR1 MNHEY and CDR2 SVGAGI. DNA for the CDR3: TGTGCCAGCCACGTACAACGGGGTGGAGAGCAGTACTTC. It codes for CASHVQRGGEQYF.

The genes are TRBV25-1 and TRBJ2-7; D might be TRBD1 or TRBD2, each matching 5 bases. V dropped 4 bases and J dropped 2 bases, with 15 bases sitting between them. Per germline, CDR1 MGHDK and CDR2 SYGVNS. The CDR3 covers 15 residues. The CDR3 DNA reads as TGTGCCAGCAGTGTAGCCGGGACCCTAACCTACGAGCAGTACTTC. Translating gives CASSVAGTLTYEQYF.

The chain carries TRBV7-8 and TRBJ1-1; a possible D gene is TRBD1 (5 bases). Germline assignment: CDR1 SGHVS and CDR2 FQNEAQ. The CDR3 is made up of 14 amino acids. Trimming cost V 1 base and J 1 base, with 7 bases left between them. As DNA, the CDR3 is TGTGCCAGCAGCTTAGGAGGGGAGAACACTGAAGCTTTCTTT. This codes for CASSLGGENTEAFF.

The chain carries TRBV12-5 and TRBJ1-2; 9 bases line up with TRBD1. V lost 6 bases to trimming and J lost 8 bases; unmatched junction nucleotides: 7. Germline V lookup: CDR1 LGHNT, CDR2 FRNRAP. This CDR3 region has 13 residues. The CDR3 spells CASGSTGGLGYTF. CDR3 bases: TGTGCTAGTGGCTCTACAGGGGGCTTAGGCTACACCTTC. Full variable domain (remainder filled in from reference TRBV12-5 and TRBJ1-2): DARVTQTPRHKVTEMGQEVTMRCQPILGHNTVFWYRQTMMQGLELLAYFRNRAPLDDSGMPKDRFSAEMPDATLATLKIQPSEPRDSAVYFCASGSTGGLGYTFGSGTRLTVV.

The chain employs TRBV9 and TRBJ2-1; TRBD2 matches 10 bases. The CDR3 consists of 16 residues. Per germline, CDR1 SGDLS and CDR2 YYNGEE. V was pared by 0 bases and J by 7 bases, with 7 bases of the junction left unmatched. This CDR3 is CASSVALAGELNEQFF. The CDR3 region has the DNA TGTGCCAGCAGCGTAGCCCTAGCGGGAGAGTTGAATGAGCAGTTCTTC.

The chain joins TRBV9 to TRBJ2-1, with D perhaps TRBD1 (6 bases). V was clipped by 4 bases and J by 0 bases, with 11 bases between them. The germline V gene encodes CDR1 SGDLS and CDR2 YYNGEE. The CDR3 runs 15 residues. The CDR3 reads CASSPHRVSYNEQFF. The CDR3 DNA sequence: TGTGCCAGCAGCCCCCACAGGGTCTCCTACAATGAGCAGTTCTTC.